This T cell receptor (beta chain) comes out of a study of patients and donors after allogeneic stem cell transplantation. This clonotype was seen more than once but under ten times. Germline CDR1 SEHNR, CDR2 FQNEAQ (reference sequence). The CDR3 spans 12 residues. Between the trimmed V and J ends, which lost 3 bases and 3 bases, there was a span of 5 bases. One entry per CDR3 protein results from TCRdb running MiXCR on the RT-PCR reads. The table has 100,000 to 130,000 distinct CDR3 sequences, roughly 35% seen once; the top ten hold around 25%. Sequencing was done on a sample of blood, either unsorted or a sorted T cell fraction (not recorded which). The chain uses TRBV7-9 and TRBJ1-1; D is ambiguous. This TCR was recovered from a human donor who was either an allogeneic HSCT recipient or a stem cell or donor lymphocyte infusion donor (not recorded which). It is not recorded whose cells these are; they may come from a transplant donor. DNA for the CDR3: TGTGCCAGCAGCTTTTCCGACACTGAAGCTTTCTTT. Protein: CASSFSDTEAFF.